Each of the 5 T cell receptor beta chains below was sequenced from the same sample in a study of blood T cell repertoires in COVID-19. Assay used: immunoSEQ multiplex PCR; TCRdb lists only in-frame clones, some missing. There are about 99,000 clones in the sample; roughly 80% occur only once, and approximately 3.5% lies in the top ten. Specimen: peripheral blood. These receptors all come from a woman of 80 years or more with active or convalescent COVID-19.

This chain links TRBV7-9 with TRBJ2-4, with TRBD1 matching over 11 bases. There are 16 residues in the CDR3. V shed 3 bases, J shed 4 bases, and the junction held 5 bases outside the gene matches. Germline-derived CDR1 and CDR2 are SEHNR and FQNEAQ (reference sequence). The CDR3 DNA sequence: TGTGCCAGCAGCTTTGGACAGGGGGCGTTGAAAAACATTCAGTACTTC. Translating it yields CASSFGQGALKNIQYF.

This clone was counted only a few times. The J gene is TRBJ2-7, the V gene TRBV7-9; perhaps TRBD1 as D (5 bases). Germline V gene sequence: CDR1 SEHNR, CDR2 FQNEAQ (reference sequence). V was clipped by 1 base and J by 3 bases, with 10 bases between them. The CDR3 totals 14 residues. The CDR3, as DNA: TGTGCCAGCAGCTTAGAGGGGTTCCGCTACGAGCAGTACTTC. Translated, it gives CASSLEGFRYEQYF.

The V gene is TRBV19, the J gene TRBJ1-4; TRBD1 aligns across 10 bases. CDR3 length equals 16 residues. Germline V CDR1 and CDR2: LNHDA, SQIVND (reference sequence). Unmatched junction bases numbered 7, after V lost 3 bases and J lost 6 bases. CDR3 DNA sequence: TGTGCCAGTAGTATCTCCCCCGGGACAGGGGATGAAAAACTGTTTTTT. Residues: CASSISPGTGDEKLFF.

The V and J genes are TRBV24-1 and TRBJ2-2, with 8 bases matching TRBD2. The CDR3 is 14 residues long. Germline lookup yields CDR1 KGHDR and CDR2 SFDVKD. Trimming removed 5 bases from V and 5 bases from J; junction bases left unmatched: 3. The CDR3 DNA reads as TGTGCCACCAGTGCAGGCGGGAGGACCGGGGAGCTGTTTTTT. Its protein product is CATSAGGRTGELFF.

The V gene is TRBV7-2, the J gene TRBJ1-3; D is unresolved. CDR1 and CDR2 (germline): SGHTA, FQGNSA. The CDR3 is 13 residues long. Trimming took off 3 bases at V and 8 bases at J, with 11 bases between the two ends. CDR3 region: CASSFKQRDTIYF. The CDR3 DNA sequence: TGTGCCAGCAGCTTTAAGCAGCGAGACACCATATATTTT.